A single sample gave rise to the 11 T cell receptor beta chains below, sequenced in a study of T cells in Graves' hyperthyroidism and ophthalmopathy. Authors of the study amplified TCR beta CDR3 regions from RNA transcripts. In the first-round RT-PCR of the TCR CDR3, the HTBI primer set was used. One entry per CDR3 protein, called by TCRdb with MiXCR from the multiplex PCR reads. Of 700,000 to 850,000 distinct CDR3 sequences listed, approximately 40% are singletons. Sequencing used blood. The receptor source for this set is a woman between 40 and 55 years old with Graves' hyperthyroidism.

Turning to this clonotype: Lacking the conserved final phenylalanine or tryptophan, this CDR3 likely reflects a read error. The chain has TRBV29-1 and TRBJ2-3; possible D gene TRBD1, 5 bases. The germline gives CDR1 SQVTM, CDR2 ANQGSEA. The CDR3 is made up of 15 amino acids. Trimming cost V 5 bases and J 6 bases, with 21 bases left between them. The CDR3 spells CSVPPAGRFMDTQYL. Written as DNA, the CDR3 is TGCAGCGTTCCCCCCGCAGGGCGGTTCATGGATACGCAGTATCTT.

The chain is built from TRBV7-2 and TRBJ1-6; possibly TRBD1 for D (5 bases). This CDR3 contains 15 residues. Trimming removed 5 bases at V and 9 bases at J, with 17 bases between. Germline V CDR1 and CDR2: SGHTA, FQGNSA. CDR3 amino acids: CASSHGRTNGSPLHF. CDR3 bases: TGTGCCAGCAGCCACGGAAGGACAAATGGTTCACCCCTCCACTTT.

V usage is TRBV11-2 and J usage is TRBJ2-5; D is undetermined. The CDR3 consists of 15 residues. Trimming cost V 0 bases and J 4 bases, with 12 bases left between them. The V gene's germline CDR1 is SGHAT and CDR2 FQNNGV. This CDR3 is CASSLDGQDRETQYF. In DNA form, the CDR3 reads TGTGCCAGCAGCTTAGACGGGCAGGACCGAGAGACCCAGTACTTC.

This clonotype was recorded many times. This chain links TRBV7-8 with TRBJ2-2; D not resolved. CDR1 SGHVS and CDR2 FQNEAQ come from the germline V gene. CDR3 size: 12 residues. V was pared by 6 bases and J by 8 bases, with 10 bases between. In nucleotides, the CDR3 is TGTGCCAGCAGGGCTTGGGCGGGGGAGCTGTTTTTT. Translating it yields CASRAWAGELFF.

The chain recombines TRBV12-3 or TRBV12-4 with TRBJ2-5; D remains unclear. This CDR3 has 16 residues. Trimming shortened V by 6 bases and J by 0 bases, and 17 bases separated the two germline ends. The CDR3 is CASRPLSPGDQETQYF. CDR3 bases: TGTGCCAGCAGGCCCCTCTCGCCTGGGGACCAAGAGACCCAGTACTTC.

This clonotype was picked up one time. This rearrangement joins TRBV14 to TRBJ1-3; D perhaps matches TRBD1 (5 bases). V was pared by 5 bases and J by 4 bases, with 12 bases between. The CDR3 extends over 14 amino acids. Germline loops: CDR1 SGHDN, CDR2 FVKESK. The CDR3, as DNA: TGTGCCAGCAGCTCTAGGACATTCGGAAACACCATATATTTT. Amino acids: CASSSRTFGNTIYF. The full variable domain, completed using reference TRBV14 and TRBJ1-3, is EAGVTQFPSHSVIEKGQTVTLRCDPISGHDNLYWYRRVMGKEIKFLLHFVKESKQDESGMPNNRFLAERTGGTYSTLKVQPAELEDSGVYFCASSSRTFGNTIYFGEGSWLTVV.

This chain's CDR3 is CASSPPDRGDEKLFF. As DNA, the CDR3 is TGTGCCAGCTCACCACCGGACAGGGGTGACGAAAAACTGTTTTTT. The gene calls are TRBV18 and TRBJ1-4; 9 bases map to TRBD1. The CDR3 has 15 residues. V trimming: 0 bases; J trimming: 8 bases; junction bases outside the gene matches: 4. Germline V CDR1 and CDR2: KGHSH, LQKENI.

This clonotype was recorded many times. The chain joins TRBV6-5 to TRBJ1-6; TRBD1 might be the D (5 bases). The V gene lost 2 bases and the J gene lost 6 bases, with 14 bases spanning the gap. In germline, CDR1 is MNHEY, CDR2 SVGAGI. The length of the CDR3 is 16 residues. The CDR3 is CASSYETSQGNSPLHF. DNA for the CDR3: TGTGCCAGCAGTTACGAGACCTCGCAGGGTAATTCACCCCTCCACTTT.

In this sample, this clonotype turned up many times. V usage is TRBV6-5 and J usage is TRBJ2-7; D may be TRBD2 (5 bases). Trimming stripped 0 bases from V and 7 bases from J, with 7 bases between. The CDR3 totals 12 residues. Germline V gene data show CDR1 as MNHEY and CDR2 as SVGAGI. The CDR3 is CASSYSSGEQYF. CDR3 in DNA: TGTGCCAGCAGTTACTCTTCGGGAGAGCAGTACTTC.

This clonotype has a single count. The CDR3 region is CASSLDGLAGGAGELFF. The CDR3 DNA follows: TGCGCCAGCAGCCTCGATGGACTAGCGGGAGGGGCCGGGGAGCTGTTTTTT. The V and J genes are TRBV5-1 and TRBJ2-2, with 15 nucleotides matching TRBD2. The ends lost 4 bases at V and 6 bases at J; junction bases unmatched: 7. CDR3 length: 17 amino acids. From germline, CDR1 is SGHRS and CDR2 YFSETQ.

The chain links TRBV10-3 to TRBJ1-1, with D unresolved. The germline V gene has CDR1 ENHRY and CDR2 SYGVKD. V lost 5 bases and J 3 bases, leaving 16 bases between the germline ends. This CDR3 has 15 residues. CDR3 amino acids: CAISRQGGMYTEAFF. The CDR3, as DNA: TGTGCCATCAGTAGACAAGGCGGTATGTACACTGAAGCTTTCTTT.